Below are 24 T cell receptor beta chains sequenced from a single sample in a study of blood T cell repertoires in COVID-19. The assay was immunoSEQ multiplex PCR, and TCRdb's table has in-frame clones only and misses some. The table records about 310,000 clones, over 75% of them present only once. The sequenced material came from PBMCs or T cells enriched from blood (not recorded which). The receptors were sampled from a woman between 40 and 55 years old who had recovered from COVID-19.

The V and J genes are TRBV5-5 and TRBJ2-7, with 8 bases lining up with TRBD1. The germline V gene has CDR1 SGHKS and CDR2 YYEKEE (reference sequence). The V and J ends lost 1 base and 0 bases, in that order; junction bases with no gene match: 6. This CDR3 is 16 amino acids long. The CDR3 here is CASSLRRQGSSYEQYF. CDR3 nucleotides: TGTGCCAGCAGCTTGCGCAGACAGGGGAGCTCCTACGAGCAGTACTTC. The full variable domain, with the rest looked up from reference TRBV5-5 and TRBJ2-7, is DAGVTQSPTHLIKTRGQQVTLRCSPISGHKSVSWYQQVLGQGPQFIFQYYEKEERGRGNFPDRFSARQFPNYSSELNVNALLLGDSALYLCASSLRRQGSSYEQYFGPGTRLTVT.

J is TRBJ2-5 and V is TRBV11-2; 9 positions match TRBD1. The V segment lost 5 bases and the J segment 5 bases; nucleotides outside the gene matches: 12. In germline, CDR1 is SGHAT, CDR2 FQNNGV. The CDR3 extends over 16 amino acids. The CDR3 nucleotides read TGTGCCAGCAGCGCCACAGGGGGCGCGATTCCTGAGACCCAGTACTTC. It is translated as CASSATGGAIPETQYF. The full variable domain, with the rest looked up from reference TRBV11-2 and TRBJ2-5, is EAGVAQSPRYKIIEKRQSVAFWCNPISGHATLYWYQQILGQGPKLLIQFQNNGVVDDSQLPKDRFSAERLKGVDSTLKIQPAKLEDSAVYLCASSATGGAIPETQYFGPGTRLLVL.

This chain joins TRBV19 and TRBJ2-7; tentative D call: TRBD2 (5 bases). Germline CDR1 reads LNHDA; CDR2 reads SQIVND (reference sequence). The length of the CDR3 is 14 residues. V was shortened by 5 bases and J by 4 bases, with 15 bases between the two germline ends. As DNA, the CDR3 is TGTGCCAGTAGTGCGGGTAACAAAGAATACGAGCAGTACTTC. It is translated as CASSAGNKEYEQYF.

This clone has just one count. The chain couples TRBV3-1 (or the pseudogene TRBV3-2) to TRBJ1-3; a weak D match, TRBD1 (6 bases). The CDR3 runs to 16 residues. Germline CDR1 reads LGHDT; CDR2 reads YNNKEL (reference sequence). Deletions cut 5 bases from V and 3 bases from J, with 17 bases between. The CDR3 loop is CASSGLGRGYGNTIYF. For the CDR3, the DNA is TGTGCCAGCAGCGGGCTTGGCAGGGGTTATGGAAACACCATATATTTT.

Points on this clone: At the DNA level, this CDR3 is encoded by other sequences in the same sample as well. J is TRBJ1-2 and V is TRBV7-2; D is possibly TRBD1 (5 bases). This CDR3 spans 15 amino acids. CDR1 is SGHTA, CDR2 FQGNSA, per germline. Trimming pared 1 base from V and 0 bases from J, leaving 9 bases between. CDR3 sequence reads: CASSLGGTANYGYTF. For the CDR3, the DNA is TGTGCCAGCAGCTTAGGAGGGACTGCTAACTATGGCTACACCTTC.

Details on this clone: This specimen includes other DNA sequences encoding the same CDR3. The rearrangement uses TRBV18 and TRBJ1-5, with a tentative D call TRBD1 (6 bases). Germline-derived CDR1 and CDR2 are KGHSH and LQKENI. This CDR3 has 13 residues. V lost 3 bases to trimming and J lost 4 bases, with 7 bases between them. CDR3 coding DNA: TGTGCCAGCTCACCCACAGGGAATCAGCCCCAGCATTTT. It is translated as CASSPTGNQPQHF. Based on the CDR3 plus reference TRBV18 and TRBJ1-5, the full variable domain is NAGVMQNPRHLVRRRGQEARLRCSPMKGHSHVYWYRQLPEEGLKFMVYLQKENIIDESGMPKERFSAEFPKEGPSILRIQQVVRGDSAAYFCASSPTGNQPQHFGDGTRLSIL.

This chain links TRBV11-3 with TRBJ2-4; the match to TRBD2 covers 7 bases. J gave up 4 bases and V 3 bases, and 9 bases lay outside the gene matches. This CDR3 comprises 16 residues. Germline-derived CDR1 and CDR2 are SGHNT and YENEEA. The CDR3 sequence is CASSFWAGDAKNIQYF. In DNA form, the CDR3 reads TGTGCCAGCAGCTTCTGGGCGGGAGATGCTAAAAACATTCAGTACTTC.

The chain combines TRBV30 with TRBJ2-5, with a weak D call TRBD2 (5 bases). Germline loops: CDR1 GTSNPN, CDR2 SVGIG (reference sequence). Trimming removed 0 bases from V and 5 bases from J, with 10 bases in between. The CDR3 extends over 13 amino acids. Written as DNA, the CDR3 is TGTGCCTGGAGTGTCCTAGCTGGGGAGACCCAGTACTTC. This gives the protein CAWSVLAGETQYF.

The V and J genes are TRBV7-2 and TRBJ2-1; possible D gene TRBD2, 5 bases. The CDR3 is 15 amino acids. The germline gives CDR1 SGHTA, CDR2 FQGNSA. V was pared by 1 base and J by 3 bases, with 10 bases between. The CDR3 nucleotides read TGTGCCAGCAGCTTAGGCCACGGGAACTACAATGAGCAGTTCTTC. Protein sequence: CASSLGHGNYNEQFF.

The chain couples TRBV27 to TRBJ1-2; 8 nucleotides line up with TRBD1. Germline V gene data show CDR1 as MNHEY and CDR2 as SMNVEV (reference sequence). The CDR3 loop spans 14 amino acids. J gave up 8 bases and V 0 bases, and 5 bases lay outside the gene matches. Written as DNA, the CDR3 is TGTGCCAGCAGTTTATCTACAGGGGGTAGGGGCTACACCTTC. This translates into CASSLSTGGRGYTF.

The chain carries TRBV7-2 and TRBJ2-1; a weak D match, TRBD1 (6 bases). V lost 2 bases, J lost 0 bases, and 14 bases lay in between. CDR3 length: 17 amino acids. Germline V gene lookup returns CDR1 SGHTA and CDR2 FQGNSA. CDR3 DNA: TGTGCCAGCAGCTTAACGACTGGGGGCGGCTCCTACAATGAGCAGTTCTTC. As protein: CASSLTTGGGSYNEQFF.

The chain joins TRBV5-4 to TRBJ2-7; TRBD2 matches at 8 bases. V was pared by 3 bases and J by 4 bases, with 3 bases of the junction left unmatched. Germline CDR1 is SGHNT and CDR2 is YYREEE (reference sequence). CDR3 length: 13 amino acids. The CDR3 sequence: CASSYPGGYEQYF. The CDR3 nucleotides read TGTGCCAGCAGCTACCCGGGGGGGTACGAGCAGTACTTC. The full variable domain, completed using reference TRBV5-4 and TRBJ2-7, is ETGVTQSPTHLIKTRGQQVTLRCSSQSGHNTVSWYQQALGQGPQFIFQYYREEENGRGNFPPRFSGLQFPNYSSELNVNALELDDSALYLCASSYPGGYEQYFGPGTRLTVT.

The CDR3 sequence is CASSSGTGNSPLHF. In DNA form, the CDR3 reads TGTGCCAGCAGCTCCGGGACAGGGAATTCACCCCTCCACTTT. The chain is built from TRBV7-2 and TRBJ1-6, with 9 bases that match TRBD1. The CDR3 covers 14 residues. With 4 bases clipped from V and 7 bases from J, the junction kept 2 bases outside the gene matches. Germline CDR1 SGHTA, CDR2 FQGNSA.

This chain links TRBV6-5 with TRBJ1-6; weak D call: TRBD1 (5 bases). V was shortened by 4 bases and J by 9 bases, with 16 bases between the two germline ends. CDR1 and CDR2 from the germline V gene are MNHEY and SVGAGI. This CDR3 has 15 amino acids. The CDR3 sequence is CASSLRGRRTSPLHF. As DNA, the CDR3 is TGTGCCAGCAGTTTAAGGGGCCGCCGGACTTCACCCCTCCACTTT.

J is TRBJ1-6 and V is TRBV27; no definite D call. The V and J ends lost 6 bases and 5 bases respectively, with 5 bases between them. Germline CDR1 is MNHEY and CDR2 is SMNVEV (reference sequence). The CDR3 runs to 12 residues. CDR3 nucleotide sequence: TGTGCCAGCAGCCAGAATAATTCACCCCTCCACTTT. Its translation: CASSQNNSPLHF.

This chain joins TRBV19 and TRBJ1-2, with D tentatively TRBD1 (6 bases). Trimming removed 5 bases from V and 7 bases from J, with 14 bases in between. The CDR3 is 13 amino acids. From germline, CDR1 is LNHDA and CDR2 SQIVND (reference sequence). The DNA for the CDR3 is TGTGCCAGTAGTGTACAGGGCTATGGTGGCTACACCTTC. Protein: CASSVQGYGGYTF.

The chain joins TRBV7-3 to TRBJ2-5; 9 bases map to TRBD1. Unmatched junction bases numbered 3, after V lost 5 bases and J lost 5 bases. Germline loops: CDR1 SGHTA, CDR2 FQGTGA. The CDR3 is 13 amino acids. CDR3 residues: CASSVGQGETQYF. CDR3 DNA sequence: TGTGCCAGCAGCGTGGGACAGGGCGAGACCCAGTACTTC.

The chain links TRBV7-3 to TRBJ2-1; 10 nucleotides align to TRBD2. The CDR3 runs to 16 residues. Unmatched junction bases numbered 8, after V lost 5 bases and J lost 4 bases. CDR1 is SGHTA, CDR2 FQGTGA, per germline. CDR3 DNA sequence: TGTGCCAGCAGCGCGAATCGACTAGCGGGTTACAATGAGCAGTTCTTC. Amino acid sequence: CASSANRLAGYNEQFF.

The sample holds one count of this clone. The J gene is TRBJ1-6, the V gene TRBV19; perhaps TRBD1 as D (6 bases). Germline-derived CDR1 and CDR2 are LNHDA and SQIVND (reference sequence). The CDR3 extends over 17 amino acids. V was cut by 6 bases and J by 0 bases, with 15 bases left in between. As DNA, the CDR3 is TGTGCCAGTAGCCTCGGACAGCCTAGCTCCTATAATTCACCCCTCCACTTT. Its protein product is CASSLGQPSSYNSPLHF.

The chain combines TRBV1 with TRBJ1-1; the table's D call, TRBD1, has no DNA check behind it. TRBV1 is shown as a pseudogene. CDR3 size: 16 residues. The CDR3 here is CTSSQEALDRGIEAFF. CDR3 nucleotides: TGCACCAGCAGCCAAGAAGCGCTGGACAGGGGAATTGAAGCTTTCTTT.

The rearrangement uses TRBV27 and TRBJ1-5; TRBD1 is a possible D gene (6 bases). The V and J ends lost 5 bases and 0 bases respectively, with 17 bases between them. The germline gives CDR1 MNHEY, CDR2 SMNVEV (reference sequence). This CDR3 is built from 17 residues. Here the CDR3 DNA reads TGTGCCAGCAGTCCGACAGGCAGTGGGTATAGCAATCAGCCCCAGCATTTT. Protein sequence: CASSPTGSGYSNQPQHF.

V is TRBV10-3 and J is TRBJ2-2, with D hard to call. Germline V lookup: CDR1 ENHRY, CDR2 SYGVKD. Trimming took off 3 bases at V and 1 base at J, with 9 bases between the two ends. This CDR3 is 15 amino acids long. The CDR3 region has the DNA TGTGCCATCAGTGATACCCTAGTGAACACCGGGGAGCTGTTTTTT. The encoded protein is CAISDTLVNTGELFF.

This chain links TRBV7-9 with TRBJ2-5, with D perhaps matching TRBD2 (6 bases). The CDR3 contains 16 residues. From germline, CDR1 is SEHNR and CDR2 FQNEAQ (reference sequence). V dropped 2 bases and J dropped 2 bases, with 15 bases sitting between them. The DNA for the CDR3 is TGTGCCAGCAGCTTAAATGGCGGGGCGAGTCAAGAGACCCAGTACTTC. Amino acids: CASSLNGGASQETQYF.

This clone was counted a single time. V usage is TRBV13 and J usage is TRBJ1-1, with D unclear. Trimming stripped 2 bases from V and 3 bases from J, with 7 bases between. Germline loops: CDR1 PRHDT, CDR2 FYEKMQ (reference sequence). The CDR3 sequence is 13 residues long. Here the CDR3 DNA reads TGTGCCAGCAGCTTAAGATCGGACACTGAAGCTTTCTTT. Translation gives CASSLRSDTEAFF. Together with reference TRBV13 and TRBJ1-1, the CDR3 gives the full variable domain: AAGVIQSPRHLIKEKRETATLKCYPIPRHDTVYWYQQGPGQDPQFLISFYEKMQSDKGSIPDRFSAQQFSDYHSELNMSSLELGDSALYFCASSLRSDTEAFFGQGTRLTVV.